This TCR beta chain comes out of a study of regulatory T cells in long-lasting Graves disease. Background on the study: Over 5 years of antithyroid drugs with positive TSH receptor antibodies was taken to mean persistent Graves' disease.

This clonotype was counted many times. The CDR3 has 13 amino acids. Germline loops: CDR1 MDHEN, CDR2 SYDVKM. Unmatched junction bases numbered 6, after V lost 7 bases and J lost 4 bases. The TCR beta library used iRepertoire HTBI primers with Arm-PCR amplification of CDR3. MiXCR, applied by TCRdb to the multiplex PCR reads, yields one record per CDR3 protein. The sample lists 600,000 to 850,000 distinct CDR3 sequences, 25% to 30% occurring once. As to time point: persistent/refractory GD, antithyroid drugs over 5 years with positive TRAb. The TCR library was prepared using RNA isolated from PBMCs. The chain has TRBV28 and TRBJ1-1, with TRBD1 matching over 7 bases. The TCR sequence derives from a female donor with Graves disease. The source was peripheral blood mononuclear cells (PBMCs), collected when the disease was refractory, from a patient treated with antithyroid drugs. CDR3 region: CASIDRVATEAFF. The CDR3 DNA sequence: TGTGCCAGCATCGACAGGGTGGCCACTGAAGCTTTCTTT.